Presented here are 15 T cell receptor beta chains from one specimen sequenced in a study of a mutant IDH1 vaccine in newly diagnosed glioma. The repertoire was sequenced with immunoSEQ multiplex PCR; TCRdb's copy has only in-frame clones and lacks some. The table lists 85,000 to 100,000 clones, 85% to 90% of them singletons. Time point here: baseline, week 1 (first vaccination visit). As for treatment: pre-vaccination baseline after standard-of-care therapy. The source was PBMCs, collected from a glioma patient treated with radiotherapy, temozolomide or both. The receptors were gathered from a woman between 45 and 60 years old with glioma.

In nucleotides, the CDR3 is TGTGCCAGCAGTCAGACCTTAGGGGTTGGTGGAAACACCATATATTTT. Amino acids: CASSQTLGVGGNTIYF. The chain recombines TRBV28 with TRBJ1-3, with TRBD1 as a possible D gene (5 bases). CDR3 length: 16 residues. CDR1 is MDHEN and CDR2 is SYDVKM in the germline V gene. V was shortened by 5 bases and J by 3 bases, with 17 bases between the two germline ends.

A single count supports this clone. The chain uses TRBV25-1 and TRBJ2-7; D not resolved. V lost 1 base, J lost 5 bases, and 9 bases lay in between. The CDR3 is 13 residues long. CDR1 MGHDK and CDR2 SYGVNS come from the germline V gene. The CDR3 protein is CASSESPKNEQYF. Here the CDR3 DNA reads TGTGCCAGCAGTGAATCCCCGAAGAACGAGCAGTACTTC.

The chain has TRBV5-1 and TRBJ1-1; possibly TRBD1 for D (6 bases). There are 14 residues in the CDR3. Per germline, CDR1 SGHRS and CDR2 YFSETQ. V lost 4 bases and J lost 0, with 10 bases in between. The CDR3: CASSGTGMNTEAFF. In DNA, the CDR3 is TGCGCCAGCAGCGGAACAGGGATGAACACTGAAGCTTTCTTT.

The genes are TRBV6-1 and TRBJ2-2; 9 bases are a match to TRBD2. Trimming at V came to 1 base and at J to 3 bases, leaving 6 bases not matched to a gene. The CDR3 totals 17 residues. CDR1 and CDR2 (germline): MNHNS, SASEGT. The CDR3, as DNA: TGTGCCAGCAGTGAAGGCCATAGCGGGAGCTACACCGGGGAGCTGTTTTTT. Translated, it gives CASSEGHSGSYTGELFF.

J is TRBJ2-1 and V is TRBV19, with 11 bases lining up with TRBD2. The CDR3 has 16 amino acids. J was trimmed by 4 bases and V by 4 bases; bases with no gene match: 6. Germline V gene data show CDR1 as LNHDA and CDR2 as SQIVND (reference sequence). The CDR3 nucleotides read TGTGCCAGTAGTACACCGGGACTAGCGGATTACAATGAGCAGTTCTTC. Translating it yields CASSTPGLADYNEQFF.

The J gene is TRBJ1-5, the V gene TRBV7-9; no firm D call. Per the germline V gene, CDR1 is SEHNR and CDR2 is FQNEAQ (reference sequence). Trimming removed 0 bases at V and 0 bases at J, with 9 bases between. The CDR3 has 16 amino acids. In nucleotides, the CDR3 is TGTGCCAGCAGCTTAGCGGTTAGAGATAGCAATCAGCCCCAGCATTTT. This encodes CASSLAVRDSNQPQHF.

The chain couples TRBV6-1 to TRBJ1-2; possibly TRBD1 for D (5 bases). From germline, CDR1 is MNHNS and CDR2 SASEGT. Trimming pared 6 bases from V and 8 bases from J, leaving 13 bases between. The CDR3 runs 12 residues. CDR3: CASRVEGYGYTF. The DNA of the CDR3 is TGTGCCAGCAGGGTAGAGGGGTACGGCTACACCTTC.

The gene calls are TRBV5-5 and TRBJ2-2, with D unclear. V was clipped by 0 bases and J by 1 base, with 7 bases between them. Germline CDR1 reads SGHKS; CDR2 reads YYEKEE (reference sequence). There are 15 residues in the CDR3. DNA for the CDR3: TGTGCCAGCAGCTTGGCACAGCGGAACACCGGGGAGCTGTTTTTT. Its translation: CASSLAQRNTGELFF.

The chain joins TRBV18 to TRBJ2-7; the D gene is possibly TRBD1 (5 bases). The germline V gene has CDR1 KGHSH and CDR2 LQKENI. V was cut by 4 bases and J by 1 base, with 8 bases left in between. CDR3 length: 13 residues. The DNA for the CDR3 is TGTGCCAGCTCACGGGGCGAGTCCTACGAGCAGTACTTC. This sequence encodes CASSRGESYEQYF.

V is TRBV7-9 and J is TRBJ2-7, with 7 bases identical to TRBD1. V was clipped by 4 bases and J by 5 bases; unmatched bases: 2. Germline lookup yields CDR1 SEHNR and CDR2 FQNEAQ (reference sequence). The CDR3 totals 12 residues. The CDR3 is CASSYTGDEQYF. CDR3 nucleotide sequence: TGTGCCAGCAGCTATACAGGGGACGAGCAGTACTTC.

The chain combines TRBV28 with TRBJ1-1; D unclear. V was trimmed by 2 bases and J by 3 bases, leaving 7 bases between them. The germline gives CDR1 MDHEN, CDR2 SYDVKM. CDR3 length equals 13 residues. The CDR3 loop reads CASSLGWYTEAFF. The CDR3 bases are TGTGCCAGCAGTTTAGGGTGGTACACTGAAGCTTTCTTT. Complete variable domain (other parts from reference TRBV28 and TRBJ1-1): DVKVTQSSRYLVKRTGEKVFLECVQDMDHENMFWYRQDPGLGLRLIYFSYDVKMKEKGDIPEGYSVSREKKERFSLILESASTNQTSMYLCASSLGWYTEAFFGQGTRLTVV.

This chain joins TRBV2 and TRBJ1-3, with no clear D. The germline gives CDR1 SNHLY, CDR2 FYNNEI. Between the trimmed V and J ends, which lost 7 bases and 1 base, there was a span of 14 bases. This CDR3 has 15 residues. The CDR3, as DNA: TGTGCCAGCACCATCCCTAGTACATCTGGAAACACCATATATTTT. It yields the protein CASTIPSTSGNTIYF. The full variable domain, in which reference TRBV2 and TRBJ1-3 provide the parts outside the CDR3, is EPEVTQTPSHQVTQMGQEVILRCVPISNHLYFYWYRQILGQKVEFLVSFYNNEISEKSEIFDDQFSVERPDGSNFTLKIRSTKLEDSAMYFCASTIPSTSGNTIYFGEGSWLTVV.

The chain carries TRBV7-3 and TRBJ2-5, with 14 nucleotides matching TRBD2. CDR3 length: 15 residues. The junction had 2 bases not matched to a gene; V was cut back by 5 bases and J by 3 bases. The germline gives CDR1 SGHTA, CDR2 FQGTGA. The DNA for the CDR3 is TGTGCCAGCAGCACGGGACTAGCGGGAGAAGAGACCCAGTACTTC. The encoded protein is CASSTGLAGEETQYF.

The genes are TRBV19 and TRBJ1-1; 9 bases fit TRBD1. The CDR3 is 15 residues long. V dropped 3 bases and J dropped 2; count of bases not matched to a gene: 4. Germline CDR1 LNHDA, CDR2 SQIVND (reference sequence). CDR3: CASSMGQGPNTEAFF. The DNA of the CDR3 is TGTGCCAGTAGTATGGGACAGGGCCCTAACACTGAAGCTTTCTTT. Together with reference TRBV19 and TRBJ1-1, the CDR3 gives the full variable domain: DGGITQSPKYLFRKEGQNVTLSCEQNLNHDAMYWYRQDPGQGLRLIYYSQIVNDFQKGDIAEGYSVSREKKESFPLTVTSAQKNPTAFYLCASSMGQGPNTEAFFGQGTRLTVV.

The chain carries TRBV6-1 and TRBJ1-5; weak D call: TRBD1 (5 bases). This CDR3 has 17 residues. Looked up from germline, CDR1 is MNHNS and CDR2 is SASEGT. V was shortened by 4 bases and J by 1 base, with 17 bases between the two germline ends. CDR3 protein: CASSGQAGLGSNQPQHF. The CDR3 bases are TGTGCCAGCAGTGGTCAAGCGGGGCTGGGGAGCAATCAGCCCCAGCATTTT.